A single sample is the source of the 19 T cell receptor beta chains below, sequenced in a study of shared clonotypes between healthy human individuals. Generated by immunoSEQ multiplex PCR, the TCRdb table keeps only in-frame clones and is missing some. The sample has roughly 2.5 million clones, around nine tenths seen once. The sequenced material came from naive CD4+ T cells sorted from blood. Stated subset: CD45RA+ positively selected. The receptor source for this set is a young man in good health.

The DNA of the CDR3 is TGTGCCAGCAGTTCACCCCGGGACACAAGGGGCCACAATGAGCAGTTCTTC. Protein: CASSSPRDTRGHNEQFF. The V gene is TRBV28, the J gene TRBJ2-1; TRBD1 is a possible D gene (6 bases). V was trimmed by 4 bases and J by 5 bases, leaving 21 bases between them. The CDR3 is made up of 17 amino acids. Germline loops: CDR1 MDHEN, CDR2 SYDVKM.

The V gene is TRBV27, the J gene TRBJ2-6; D uncertain. Germline loops: CDR1 MNHEY, CDR2 SMNVEV (reference sequence). V was pared by 2 bases and J by 0 bases, with 8 bases between. The CDR3 extends over 16 amino acids. CDR3 in amino acids: CASSLVWSSGANVLTF. For the CDR3, the DNA is TGTGCCAGCAGTTTAGTTTGGTCCTCTGGGGCCAACGTCCTGACTTTC.

The rearrangement joins TRBV5-1 to TRBJ2-2; 9 bases are shared with TRBD1. The germline V gene encodes CDR1 SGHRS and CDR2 YFSETQ. The junction had 9 bases not matched to a gene; V was cut back by 5 bases and J by 4 bases. This CDR3 spans 16 amino acids. In DNA form, the CDR3 reads TGCGCCAGCAGGCCCCCGGGACAGGGAATCACCGGGGAGCTGTTTTTT. It codes for CASRPPGQGITGELFF.

The chain is built from TRBV6-1 and TRBJ1-3; 8 positions agree with TRBD1. Germline trimming cut 0 bases from V and 4 bases from J; bases unmatched to any gene: 8. In germline, CDR1 is MNHNS, CDR2 SASEGT. The CDR3 covers 17 residues. The CDR3 is CASSEATGTGPGNTIYF. The CDR3 nucleotides are TGTGCCAGCAGTGAAGCGACTGGGACAGGACCAGGAAACACCATATATTTT.

V is TRBV6-6 and J is TRBJ1-1; 8 bases agree with TRBD1. CDR3 size: 16 residues. The germline gives CDR1 MNHNY, CDR2 SVGAGI (reference sequence). Trimming cost V 5 bases and J 5 bases; bases outside gene matches: 13. The CDR3 region is CASSPGQGRGGTEAFF. CDR3 coding DNA: TGTGCCAGCAGTCCTGGACAGGGTCGGGGAGGAACTGAAGCTTTCTTT.

The chain recombines TRBV6-1 with TRBJ2-3; possibly TRBD2 for D (7 bases). The CDR3 runs 14 residues. V was shortened by 6 bases and J by 6 bases, with 16 bases between the two germline ends. From germline, CDR1 is MNHNS and CDR2 SASEGT. The CDR3 nucleotides read TGTGCCAGCAGCGCCCGGGGGGCCAGGGATACGCAGTATTTT. This gives the protein CASSARGARDTQYF.

A remark on this clone: Germline and junction disagree at one end, which may indicate a read error. The rearrangement links TRBV5-1 to TRBJ2-2; 7 positions agree with TRBD2. The CDR3 has 16 amino acids. Germline values: CDR1 SGHRS, CDR2 YFSETQ. The CDR3 DNA is TGCGCCAGCAGCTTGAATCTAGCGGTAAACACCGGGGAGCTGCTTTTT. Its protein is CASSLNLAVNTGELLF.

This sequence joins TRBV6-6 and TRBJ1-1, with 8 bases aligning to TRBD1. CDR1 and CDR2 from the germline V gene are MNHNY and SVGAGI (reference sequence). Losses at the gene ends were 5 bases for V and 2 bases for J; bases not matched to a gene: 7. The CDR3 runs to 15 residues. The CDR3 protein is CASSPPGQGNTEAFF. CDR3 nucleotides: TGTGCCAGCAGTCCGCCCGGACAGGGTAACACTGAAGCTTTCTTT.

The chain links TRBV30 to TRBJ2-7; the D gene is possibly TRBD1 (5 bases). The V end was cut by 0 bases, the J end by 3 bases, with 9 bases between. The length of the CDR3 is 13 residues. Germline V gene data show CDR1 as GTSNPN and CDR2 as SVGIG (reference sequence). The CDR3, as DNA: TGTGCCTGGAGTGTACTTGACAGCTACGAGCAGTACTTC. Translation: CAWSVLDSYEQYF. Complete variable domain (other parts from reference TRBV30 and TRBJ2-7): SQTIHQWPATLVQPVGSPLSLECTVEGTSNPNLYWYRQAAGRGLQLLFYSVGIGQISSEVPQNLSASRPQDRQFILSSKKLLLSDSGFYLCAWSVLDSYEQYFGPGTRLTVT.

The chain recombines TRBV10-1 with TRBJ2-7, with TRBD1 identical over 9 bases. The germline V gene has CDR1 WNHNN and CDR2 SYGVQD (reference sequence). The V segment lost 6 bases and the J segment 2 bases; nucleotides outside the gene matches: 2. The CDR3 sequence is 13 residues long. The CDR3 spells CASSRDRAYEQYF. For the CDR3, the DNA is TGCGCCAGCAGCCGGGACAGGGCCTACGAGCAGTACTTC.

Notes on this clone: Likely a read error: the CDR3 ends without its conserved phenylalanine or tryptophan. Because the CDR3's place on the DNA is in doubt, the DNA is left out and the CDR3 is given as listed by TCRdb. This chain connects TRBV30 to TRBJ1-4; TRBD1 reflects the table's D call only, with no check against the DNA. The CDR3 spans 12 residues, counting both ends. Germline V CDR1 and CDR2: GTSNPN, SVGIG (reference sequence). The CDR3 protein is CAWTTGQGVKPH.

The chain couples TRBV19 to TRBJ2-3; 8 bases are shared with TRBD2. The V and J ends lost 5 bases and 0 bases, in that order; junction bases with no gene match: 10. The V gene's germline CDR1 is LNHDA and CDR2 SQIVND (reference sequence). The CDR3 spans 17 residues. The CDR3 loop is CASSPVLAALSTDTQYF. DNA of the CDR3: TGTGCCAGTAGTCCTGTACTAGCGGCCCTAAGCACAGATACGCAGTATTTT. The variable domain in full, completed from reference TRBV19 and TRBJ2-3, reads DGGITQSPKYLFRKEGQNVTLSCEQNLNHDAMYWYRQDPGQGLRLIYYSQIVNDFQKGDIAEGYSVSREKKESFPLTVTSAQKNPTAFYLCASSPVLAALSTDTQYFGPGTRLTVL.

This clone was found a few times. The chain has TRBV30 and TRBJ1-2; TRBD1 matches at 7 bases. Germline V gene lookup returns CDR1 GTSNPN and CDR2 SVGIG (reference sequence). The CDR3 loop spans 15 amino acids. After removal of 4 bases from V and 0 bases from J, the junction contained 8 bases not matched to a gene. This CDR3 is CAWTTYRGPNYGYTF. The CDR3 DNA sequence: TGTGCCTGGACCACCTACAGGGGTCCTAACTATGGCTACACCTTC.

The rearrangement joins TRBV7-8 to TRBJ2-7; weak D call: TRBD2 (5 bases). This CDR3 comprises 14 residues. Germline values: CDR1 SGHVS, CDR2 FQNEAQ. Trimming shortened V by 6 bases and J by 0 bases, and 12 bases separated the two germline ends. The CDR3 DNA reads TGTGCCAGCAGTCCTACTAGGAGCTCCTACGAGCAGTACTTC. Translated: CASSPTRSSYEQYF.

J is TRBJ2-1 and V is TRBV7-9; 7 positions match TRBD2. V dropped 11 bases and J dropped 3; count of bases not matched to a gene: 4. The CDR3 is 12 amino acids. CDR1 is SEHNR and CDR2 is FQNEAQ in the germline V gene (reference sequence). CDR3 nucleotide sequence: TGTGCCGGGCAGCGGGGCTACAATGAGCAGTTCTTC. It encodes CAGQRGYNEQFF.

The gene calls are TRBV6-1 and TRBJ2-1; TRBD2 agrees at 7 bases. This CDR3 contains 18 residues. Germline assignment: CDR1 MNHNS and CDR2 SASEGT. The trim removed 1 base at V and 1 base at J, leaving 10 bases unmatched. CDR3 sequence (DNA): TGTGCCAGCAGTGAAGGGGGGGGGACTCTAACATCCTACAATGAGCAGTTCTTC. It yields the protein CASSEGGGTLTSYNEQFF.

A note on this clone: The sample holds other DNA sequences that translate to the same CDR3. This chain connects TRBV19 to TRBJ1-1; D call uncertain. The CDR3 is 14 residues long. The V end lost 2 bases, the J end lost 0 bases, and 7 bases lay between the germline ends. The germline gives CDR1 LNHDA, CDR2 SQIVND (reference sequence). This chain's CDR3 is CASSIPTVNTEAFF. The DNA for the CDR3 is TGTGCCAGTAGTATACCGACCGTGAACACTGAAGCTTTCTTT.

The chain combines TRBV27 with TRBJ2-7; D call uncertain. The V end was cut by 5 bases, the J end by 2 bases, with 19 bases between. The CDR3 has 16 residues. Germline values: CDR1 MNHEY, CDR2 SMNVEV (reference sequence). The CDR3 region has the DNA TGTGCCAGCAGTCCTACCCGGGTCCTAATTCCCTACGAGCAGTACTTC. Translated, it gives CASSPTRVLIPYEQYF.

This sequence joins TRBV10-1 and TRBJ2-1; TRBD2 aligns across 10 bases. Germline V gives CDR1 WNHNN, CDR2 SYGVQD (reference sequence). V dropped 3 bases and J dropped 6; count of bases not matched to a gene: 11. This CDR3 has 17 amino acids. CDR3 residues: CASSEKASGRPGNEQFF. As DNA, the CDR3 is TGCGCCAGCAGTGAAAAGGCTAGCGGGAGACCAGGCAATGAGCAGTTCTTC.